This TCR beta chain was identified in a study of T-cell memory formation after mild COVID-19. Study-wide background: Most TCR clusters belonged to a single donor. Study results and limitations: Proof of SARS-CoV-2 specificity was absent for the second-wave clones that crested on day 37.

This clonotype was recorded a few times. What it recognizes is unknown. TCRdb fed the 5' RACE reads into MiXCR, producing one record per CDR3 protein. The sample holds about 440,000 distinct CDR3 sequences, 15% to 25% seen once. The CDR3 extends over 12 amino acids. Germline V gene sequence: CDR1 DFQATT, CDR2 SNEGSKA (reference sequence). The V gene lost 6 bases and the J gene lost 4 bases, with 12 bases spanning the gap. The chain employs TRBV20-1 and TRBJ2-5; D might be TRBD1 or TRBD2, each matching 5 bases. This TCR was sampled from an adult woman who had mild COVID-19 (a few samples of this study predate the infection). Cell type and time point are not known. Sequencing was performed on PBMCs or a T cell subset sorted from them (not recorded which). The CDR3 DNA follows: TGCAGTGCCCTGGGACGGAGAGAGACCCAGTACTTC. Translation: CSALGRRETQYF.